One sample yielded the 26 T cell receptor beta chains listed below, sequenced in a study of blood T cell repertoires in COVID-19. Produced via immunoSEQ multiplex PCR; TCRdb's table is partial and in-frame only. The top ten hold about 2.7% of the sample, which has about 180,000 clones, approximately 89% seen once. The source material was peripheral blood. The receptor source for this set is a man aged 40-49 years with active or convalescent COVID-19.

The CDR3: CASRWRSDTEAFF. The CDR3 region has the DNA TGTGCCAGCAGGTGGAGGTCTGACACTGAAGCTTTCTTT. The chain combines TRBV6-4 with TRBJ1-1; D uncertain. Germline V lookup: CDR1 MRHNA, CDR2 SNTAGT. V was shortened by 6 bases and J by 3 bases, with 11 bases between the two germline ends. This CDR3 region has 13 residues.

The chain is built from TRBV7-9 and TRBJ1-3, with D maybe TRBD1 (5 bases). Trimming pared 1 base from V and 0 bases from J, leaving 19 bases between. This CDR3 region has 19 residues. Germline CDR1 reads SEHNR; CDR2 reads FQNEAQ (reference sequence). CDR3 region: CASSLGGRLLGDSGNTIYF. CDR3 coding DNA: TGTGCCAGCAGCTTAGGAGGTCGATTGTTAGGGGACTCTGGAAACACCATATATTTT.

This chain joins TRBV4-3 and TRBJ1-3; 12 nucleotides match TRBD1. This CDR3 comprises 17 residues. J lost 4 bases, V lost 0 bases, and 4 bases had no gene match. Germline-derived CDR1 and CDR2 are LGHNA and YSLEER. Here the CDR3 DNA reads TGCGCCAGCAGCCAAGAGAGGGACAGGGGGCTAGGAAACACCATATATTTT. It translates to CASSQERDRGLGNTIYF.

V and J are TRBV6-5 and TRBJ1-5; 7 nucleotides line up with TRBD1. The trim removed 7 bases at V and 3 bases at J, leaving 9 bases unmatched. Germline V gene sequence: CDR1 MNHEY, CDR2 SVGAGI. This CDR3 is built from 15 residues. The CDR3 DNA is TGTGCCAGCAATTGGGGGGACAGAGACAATCAGCCCCAGCATTTT. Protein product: CASNWGDRDNQPQHF.

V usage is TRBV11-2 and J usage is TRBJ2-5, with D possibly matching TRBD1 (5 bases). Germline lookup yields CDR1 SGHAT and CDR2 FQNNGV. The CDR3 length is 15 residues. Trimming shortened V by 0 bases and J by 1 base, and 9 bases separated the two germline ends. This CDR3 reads CASSLEGQGQETQYF. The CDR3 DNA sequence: TGTGCCAGCAGCTTAGAGGGGCAGGGCCAAGAGACCCAGTACTTC.

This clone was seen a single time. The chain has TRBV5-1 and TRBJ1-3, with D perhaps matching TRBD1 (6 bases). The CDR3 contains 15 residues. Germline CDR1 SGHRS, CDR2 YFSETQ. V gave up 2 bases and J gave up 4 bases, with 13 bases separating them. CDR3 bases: TGCGCCAGCAGCTTCAACAGGGAATCCGGAAACACCATATATTTT. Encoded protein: CASSFNRESGNTIYF.

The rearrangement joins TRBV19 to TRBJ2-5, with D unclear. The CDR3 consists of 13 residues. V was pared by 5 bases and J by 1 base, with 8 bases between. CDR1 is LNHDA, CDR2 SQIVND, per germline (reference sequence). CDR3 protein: CASSASVQETQYF. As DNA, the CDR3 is TGTGCCAGTAGTGCCAGCGTCCAAGAGACCCAGTACTTC.

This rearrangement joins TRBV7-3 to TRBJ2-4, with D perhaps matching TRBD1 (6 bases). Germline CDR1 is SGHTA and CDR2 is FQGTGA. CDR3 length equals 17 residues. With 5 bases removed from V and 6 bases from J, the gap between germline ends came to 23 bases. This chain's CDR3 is CASSPSPGHLGRNIQYF. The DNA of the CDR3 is TGTGCCAGCAGCCCAAGTCCGGGACACCTCGGAAGAAACATTCAGTACTTC.

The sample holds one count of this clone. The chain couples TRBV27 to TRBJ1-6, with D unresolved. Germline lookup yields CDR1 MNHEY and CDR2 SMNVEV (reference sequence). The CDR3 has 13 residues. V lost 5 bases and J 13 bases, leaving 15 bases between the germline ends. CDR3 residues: CASSPNSGGPLHF. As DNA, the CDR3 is TGTGCCAGCAGTCCGAACTCCGGTGGTCCCCTCCACTTT.

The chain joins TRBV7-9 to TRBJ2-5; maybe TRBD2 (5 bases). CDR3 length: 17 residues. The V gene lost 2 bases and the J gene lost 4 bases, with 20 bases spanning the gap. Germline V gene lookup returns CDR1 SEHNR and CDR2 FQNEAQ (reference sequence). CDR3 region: CASSLRSQKSEGETQYF. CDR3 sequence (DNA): TGTGCCAGCAGCTTAAGAAGTCAAAAGTCCGAGGGAGAGACCCAGTACTTC.

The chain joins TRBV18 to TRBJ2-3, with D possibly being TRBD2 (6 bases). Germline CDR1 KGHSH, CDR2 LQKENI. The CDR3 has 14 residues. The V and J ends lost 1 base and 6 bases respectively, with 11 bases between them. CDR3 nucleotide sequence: TGTGCCAGCTCACCACAATCGGGGGTGGATACGCAGTATTTT. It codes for CASSPQSGVDTQYF.

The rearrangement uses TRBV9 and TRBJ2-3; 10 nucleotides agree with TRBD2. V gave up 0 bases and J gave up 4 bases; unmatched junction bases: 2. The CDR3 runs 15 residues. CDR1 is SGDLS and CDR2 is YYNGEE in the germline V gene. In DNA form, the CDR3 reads TGTGCCAGCAGCGTAGTAGCGGGGGGCTCAGATACGCAGTATTTT. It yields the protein CASSVVAGGSDTQYF.

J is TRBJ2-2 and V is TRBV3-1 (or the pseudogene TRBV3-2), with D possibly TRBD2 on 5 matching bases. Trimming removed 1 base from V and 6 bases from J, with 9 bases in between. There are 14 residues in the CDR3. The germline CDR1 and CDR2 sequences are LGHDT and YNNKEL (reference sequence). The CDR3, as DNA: TGTGCCAGCAGCCAAGGGCTAGCCGCCGGGGAGCTGTTTTTT. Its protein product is CASSQGLAAGELFF.

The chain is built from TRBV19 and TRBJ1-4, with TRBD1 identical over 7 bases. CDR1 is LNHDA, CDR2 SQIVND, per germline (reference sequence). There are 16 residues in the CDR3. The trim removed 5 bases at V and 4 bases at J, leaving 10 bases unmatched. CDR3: CASSRTGVQDNEKLFF. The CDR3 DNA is TGTGCCAGTAGTCGTACAGGGGTTCAGGATAATGAAAAACTGTTTTTT.

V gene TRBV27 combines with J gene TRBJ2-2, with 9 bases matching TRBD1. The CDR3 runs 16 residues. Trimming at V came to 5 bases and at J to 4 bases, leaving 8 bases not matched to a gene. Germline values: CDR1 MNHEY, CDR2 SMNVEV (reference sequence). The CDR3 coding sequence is TGTGCCAGCAGTCGACCGGGACAGGGCTCCACCGGGGAGCTGTTTTTT. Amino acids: CASSRPGQGSTGELFF.

DNA for the CDR3: TGTGCCAGCCGAAGAACAGGGGGAGCGGGTCAGCCCCAGCATTTT. It codes for CASRRTGGAGQPQHF. The chain has TRBV27 and TRBJ1-5; 8 nucleotides agree with TRBD1. CDR3 length: 15 amino acids. V lost 8 bases and J lost 6; bases outside the gene matches: 12. Per the germline V gene, CDR1 is MNHEY and CDR2 is SMNVEV (reference sequence).

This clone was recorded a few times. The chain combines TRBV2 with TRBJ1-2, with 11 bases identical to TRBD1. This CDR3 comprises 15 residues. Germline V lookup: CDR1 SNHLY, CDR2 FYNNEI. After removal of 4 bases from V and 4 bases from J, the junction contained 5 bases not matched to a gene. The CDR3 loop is CASSAGTGGGYGYTF. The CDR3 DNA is TGTGCCAGCAGTGCCGGGACAGGGGGTGGCTATGGCTACACCTTC.

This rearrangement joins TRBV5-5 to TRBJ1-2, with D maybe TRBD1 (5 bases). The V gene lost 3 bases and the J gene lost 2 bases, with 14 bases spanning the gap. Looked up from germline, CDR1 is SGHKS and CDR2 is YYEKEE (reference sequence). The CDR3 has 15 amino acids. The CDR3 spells CASSSAGPRNYGYTF. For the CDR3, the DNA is TGTGCCAGCAGCTCGGCGGGACCACGGAACTATGGCTACACCTTC.

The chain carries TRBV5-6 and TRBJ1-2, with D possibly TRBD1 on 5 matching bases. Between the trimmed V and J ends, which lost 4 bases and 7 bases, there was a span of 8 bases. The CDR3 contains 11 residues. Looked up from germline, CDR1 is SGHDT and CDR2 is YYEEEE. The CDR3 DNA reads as TGTGCCAGCAGCAATACAGGTGGCTACACCTTC. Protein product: CASSNTGGYTF.

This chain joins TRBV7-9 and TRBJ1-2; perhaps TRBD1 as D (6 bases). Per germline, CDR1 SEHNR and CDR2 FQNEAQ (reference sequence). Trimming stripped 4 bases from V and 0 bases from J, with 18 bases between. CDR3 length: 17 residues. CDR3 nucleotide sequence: TGTGCCAGCAGCTACCGGACAGCCAAAAGCCCTAACTATGGCTACACCTTC. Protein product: CASSYRTAKSPNYGYTF.

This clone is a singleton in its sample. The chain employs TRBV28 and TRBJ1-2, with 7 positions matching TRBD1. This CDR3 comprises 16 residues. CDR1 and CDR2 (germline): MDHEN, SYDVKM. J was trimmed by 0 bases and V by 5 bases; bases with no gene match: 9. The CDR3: CASSLVQGLANYGYTF. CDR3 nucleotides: TGTGCCAGCAGTCTAGTACAGGGGTTAGCTAACTATGGCTACACCTTC.

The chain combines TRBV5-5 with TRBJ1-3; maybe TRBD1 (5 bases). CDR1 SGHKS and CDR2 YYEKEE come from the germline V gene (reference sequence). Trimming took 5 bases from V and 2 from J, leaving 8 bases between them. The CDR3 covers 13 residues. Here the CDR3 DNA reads TGTGCCAGCAGATCGACAGCTGGAAACACCATATATTTT. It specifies CASRSTAGNTIYF.

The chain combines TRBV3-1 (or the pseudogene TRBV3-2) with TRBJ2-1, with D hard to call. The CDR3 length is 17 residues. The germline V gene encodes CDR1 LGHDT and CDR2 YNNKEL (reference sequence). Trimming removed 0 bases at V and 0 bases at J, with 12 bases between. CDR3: CASSQDSLVLSYNEQFF. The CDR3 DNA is TGTGCCAGCAGCCAAGATTCCCTAGTCCTCTCCTACAATGAGCAGTTCTTC.

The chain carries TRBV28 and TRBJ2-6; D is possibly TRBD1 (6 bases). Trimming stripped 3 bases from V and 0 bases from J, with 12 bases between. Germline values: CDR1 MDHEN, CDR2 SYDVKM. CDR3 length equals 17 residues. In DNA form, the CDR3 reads TGTGCCAGCAGTTTGGACAGTTGGAGCTCTGGGGCCAACGTCCTGACTTTC. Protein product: CASSLDSWSSGANVLTF. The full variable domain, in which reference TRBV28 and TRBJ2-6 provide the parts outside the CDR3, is DVKVTQSSRYLVKRTGEKVFLECVQDMDHENMFWYRQDPGLGLRLIYFSYDVKMKEKGDIPEGYSVSREKKERFSLILESASTNQTSMYLCASSLDSWSSGANVLTFGAGSRLTVL.

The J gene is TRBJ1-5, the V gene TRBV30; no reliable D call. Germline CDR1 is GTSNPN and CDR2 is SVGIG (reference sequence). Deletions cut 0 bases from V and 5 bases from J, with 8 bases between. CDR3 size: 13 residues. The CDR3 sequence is CAWSVNPDQPQHF. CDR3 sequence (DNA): TGTGCCTGGAGTGTTAACCCGGATCAGCCCCAGCATTTT. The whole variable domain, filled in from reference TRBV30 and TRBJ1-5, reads SQTIHQWPATLVQPVGSPLSLECTVEGTSNPNLYWYRQAAGRGLQLLFYSVGIGQISSEVPQNLSASRPQDRQFILSSKKLLLSDSGFYLCAWSVNPDQPQHFGDGTRLSIL.

CDR3 residues: CASSQEARGGTDTQYF. CDR3 DNA: TGCGCCAGCAGCCAAGAAGCACGGGGTGGGACAGATACGCAGTATTTT. This sequence joins TRBV4-1 and TRBJ2-3, with D possibly TRBD2 on 5 matching bases. This CDR3 contains 16 residues. In germline, CDR1 is MGHRA, CDR2 YSYEKL. V lost 0 bases, J lost 3 bases, and 13 bases lay in between.